This T cell receptor (beta chain) originates from a study of blood T cells in healthy people across ages. Study results and limitations: Greater diversity and more naive CD4+ cells were seen in long-lived donors than in aged donors. The recorded TCR beta diversity per million T cells decreased in a roughly linear manner with age. Naive T cell percentage strongly correlated with TCR beta diversity.

The sample providers were healthy Caucasian people from Russia, aged roughly 6 to 90. This clonotype was seen only once. What it binds is unknown. CDR1 is LNHNV, CDR2 YYDKDF, per germline (reference sequence). The CDR3 is 13 amino acids. Trimming took 0 bases from V and 13 from J, leaving 13 bases between them. Using a J-beta primer mix together with a sample-barcoded 5' primer, a second PCR was run for about 6 to 11 cycles. TCRdb re-analysed the 5' RACE reads in MiXCR, keeping a single row per CDR3 protein. Of approximately 800,000 distinct CDR3 sequences in the sample, 56% were seen once. The chain employs TRBV15 and TRBJ2-1; D possibly corresponds to TRBD1 (5 bases). The sample consisted of blood. The receptor was derived from a man in his forties in good health. CDR3 in DNA: TGTGCCACCAGCAGAGATTTGACAGAGACCCAGTTCTTC. Its translation is CATSRDLTETQFF.